This T cell receptor (beta chain) was recovered during a study of Tregs in tolerant kidney transplant recipients. Study-level findings and limits: In tolerant patients, donor-specific Tregs outgrew total Tregs, suggesting antigen-driven expansion. For some patients, primers changed over time, blocking nucleotide-level comparison. Expanding Tregs on activated donor B cells appeared to best identify donor-specific TCRbeta clones.

Unstimulated Tregs (CD4+CD25+CD127-) and CD4+CD25- non-Tregs were sorted from PBMCs. V was shortened by 5 bases and J by 2 bases, with 9 bases between the two germline ends. Germline CDR1 is SEHNR and CDR2 is FQNEAQ (reference sequence). The CDR3 is 13 residues long. With regard to this clone: Its antigen is currently unknown. The observed sequence ends 3 residues before the CDR3 terminus, with the missing tail filled in from the germline J gene.

Produced via immunoSEQ multiplex PCR; TCRdb's table is partial and in-frame only. The repertoire shows about 48,000 clones; the top ten hold about 0.82%. The rearrangement uses TRBV7-9 and TRBJ1-2; TRBD1 is a possible D gene (5 bases). The clonotype was recovered from a human donor who received a combined kidney and bone marrow transplant. The sequenced sample was CD4+ T cells from blood, obtained before the transplant. The CDR3 reads CASSTGQNYGYTF. Partial CDR3 DNA: TGTGCCAGCAGCACTGGACAAAACTATGGC.